A single sample is the source of the 27 T cell receptor beta chains below, sequenced in a study of vaccination effects on CD4 cells after COVID-19. Viral peptide pools were used in the ViraFEST assay to expand antigen-specific CD4+ T cells, and sequencing came afterward. After less than twelve days in culture, the CD4+ T cells were isolated. Previously uninfected by SARS-CoV-2, the vaccine recipients also showed negative nucleocapsid antibodies. Antigens for these TCRs are unknown. Using immunoSEQ multiplex PCR, the repertoire was profiled, and TCRdb retains in-frame clones only, with some absent. The sample holds 23,000 or so clones, approximately 69% seen once. Sequencing used CD4+ T cells from PBMCs cultured with SARS-CoV-2 spike peptides, obtained before COVID-19 vaccination. The receptors come from a human donor who received a COVID-19 vaccine.

The chain combines TRBV5-4 with TRBJ2-4, with a possible D match to TRBD2 (5 bases). Germline V gene sequence: CDR1 SGHNT, CDR2 YYREEE (reference sequence). Trimming removed 1 base at V and 5 bases at J, with 7 bases between. This CDR3 region has 13 residues. CDR3 sequence reads: CASSLYGENIQYF. The CDR3 DNA is TGTGCCAGCAGCTTGTACGGGGAAAACATTCAGTACTTC.

This clone is labeled as medium-sized. This sequence joins TRBV3-1 (or the pseudogene TRBV3-2) and TRBJ2-7; 15 bases agree with TRBD2. Germline trimming cut 4 bases from V and 2 bases from J; bases unmatched to any gene: 12. The CDR3 sequence is 19 residues long. Germline V gives CDR1 LGHDT, CDR2 YNNKEL (reference sequence). The CDR3 spells CASSRKSPGLAGGAYEQYF. CDR3 in DNA: TGTGCCAGCAGCCGCAAGTCCCCGGGACTAGCGGGGGGTGCCTACGAGCAGTACTTC.

This CDR3 reads CASSLEGNQEPQHF. CDR3 DNA sequence: TGTGCCAGCAGCTTGGAGGGGAATCAAGAGCCCCAGCATTTT. This chain links TRBV5-5 with TRBJ1-5; perhaps TRBD1 as D (5 bases). V lost 0 bases and J lost 8, with 12 bases in between. Per germline, CDR1 SGHKS and CDR2 YYEKEE (reference sequence). The CDR3 contains 14 residues.

The chain links TRBV19 to TRBJ1-5; D might be TRBD1 (6 bases). CDR3 length: 13 amino acids. CDR1 and CDR2 from the germline V gene are LNHDA and SQIVND (reference sequence). Between the trimmed V and J ends, which lost 3 bases and 9 bases, there was a span of 12 bases. CDR3: CASSIQGKGPQHF. The CDR3 DNA is TGTGCCAGTAGTATTCAGGGGAAGGGGCCCCAGCATTTT.

The chain carries TRBV4-1 and TRBJ1-5; the D is unclear. This CDR3 has 14 residues. V dropped 2 bases and J dropped 4 bases, with 9 bases sitting between them. Germline values: CDR1 MGHRA, CDR2 YSYEKL. The CDR3 sequence: CASSQPVRNQPQHF. CDR3 DNA sequence: TGCGCCAGCAGCCAACCCGTTCGGAATCAGCCCCAGCATTTT.

The chain combines TRBV5-1 with TRBJ2-3; 8 bases agree with TRBD1. Germline CDR1 is SGHRS and CDR2 is YFSETQ. CDR3 length: 17 amino acids. V was clipped by 0 bases and J by 2 bases; unmatched bases: 8. Here the CDR3 DNA reads TGCGCCAGCAGCTTGGCCAACCGGGACAGGTACACAGATACGCAGTATTTT. Encoded protein: CASSLANRDRYTDTQYF.

The CDR3 sequence: CASIGQGGTEAFF. The DNA of the CDR3 is TGTGCCAGTATTGGACAGGGTGGGACTGAAGCTTTCTTT. The rearrangement uses TRBV19 and TRBJ1-1, with 8 bases matching TRBD1. J was trimmed by 5 bases and V by 7 bases; bases with no gene match: 6. Germline assignment: CDR1 LNHDA and CDR2 SQIVND (reference sequence). CDR3 length equals 13 residues.

The chain combines TRBV13 with TRBJ1-1, with D unclear. Germline V gives CDR1 PRHDT, CDR2 FYEKMQ (reference sequence). With 2 bases removed from V and 0 bases from J, the gap between germline ends came to 16 bases. The CDR3 loop spans 17 amino acids. Here the CDR3 reads CASSLIGLSGVNTEAFF. In nucleotides, the CDR3 is TGTGCCAGCAGCTTAATCGGTCTCTCAGGCGTGAACACTGAAGCTTTCTTT.

The CDR3 is CAISDSGGEDTQYF. The CDR3 coding sequence is TGTGCCATCAGTGACAGCGGGGGTGAAGATACGCAGTATTTT. The chain joins TRBV10-3 to TRBJ2-3; 8 nucleotides agree with TRBD2. Trimming at V came to 3 bases and at J to 5 bases, leaving 4 bases not matched to a gene. There are 14 residues in the CDR3. Germline CDR1 reads ENHRY; CDR2 reads SYGVKD.

There are a few counts of this clone. The V gene is TRBV6-1, the J gene TRBJ2-1; tentatively, D is TRBD1 (5 bases). V dropped 0 bases and J dropped 4 bases, with 10 bases sitting between them. CDR1 is MNHNS, CDR2 SASEGT, per germline. The length of the CDR3 is 15 residues. CDR3 in amino acids: CASSEAWGPYNEQFF. CDR3 DNA: TGTGCCAGCAGTGAAGCGTGGGGCCCTTACAATGAGCAGTTCTTC.

J is TRBJ2-3 and V is TRBV2, with 7 nucleotides matching TRBD2. Germline CDR1 is SNHLY and CDR2 is FYNNEI. The V gene end was trimmed by 6 bases and the J gene end by 1 base; junction bases not matched to a gene: 7. The CDR3 is 15 amino acids. The CDR3: CASRPAGDGTDTQYF. CDR3 bases: TGTGCCAGCAGACCGGCGGGGGACGGCACAGATACGCAGTATTTT.

The chain links TRBV6-6 to TRBJ2-2; no clear D. CDR3 size: 15 residues. Per the germline V gene, CDR1 is MNHNY and CDR2 is SVGAGI (reference sequence). The germline V and J ends were trimmed by 5 bases and 1 base, with 11 bases remaining between them. The CDR3 loop reads CASSQGPENTGELFF. CDR3 nucleotides: TGTGCCAGCAGTCAAGGCCCAGAGAACACCGGGGAGCTGTTTTTT.

The chain recombines TRBV12-3 or TRBV12-4 with TRBJ1-2; unclear D gene. The CDR3 is made up of 11 amino acids. V lost 5 bases and J lost 1, with 2 bases in between. The DNA for the CDR3 is TGTGCCAGCAGTGGTAACTATGGCTACACCTTC. Encoded protein: CASSGNYGYTF.

The gene calls are TRBV6-5 and TRBJ1-1, with a weak D call TRBD1 (5 bases). Germline V lookup: CDR1 MNHEY, CDR2 SVGAGI. There are 13 residues in the CDR3. V was clipped by 8 bases and J by 1 base, with 11 bases between them. For the CDR3, the DNA is TGTGCCAGCGAGTCAGGGAGGAACACTGAAGCTTTCTTT. It translates to CASESGRNTEAFF.

This clone was counted between two and nine times. The chain uses TRBV5-1 and TRBJ1-1; the match to TRBD1 covers 9 bases. This CDR3 is 14 amino acids long. Germline V CDR1 and CDR2: SGHRS, YFSETQ. With V trimmed by 4 bases and J by 4 bases, 5 bases remained unmatched. The CDR3 nucleotides read TGCGCCAGCAGCCCGACAGGGGGACGCACTGAAGCTTTCTTT. Its translation: CASSPTGGRTEAFF.

This chain connects TRBV4-1 to TRBJ2-1, with D perhaps matching TRBD2 (6 bases). The V gene's germline CDR1 is MGHRA and CDR2 YSYEKL. The germline V and J ends were trimmed by 6 bases and 0 bases, with 12 bases remaining between them. CDR3 length: 15 amino acids. The CDR3 DNA is TGCGCCAGCAGTCGGGCGGGAAGCTCCTACAATGAGCAGTTCTTC. Translation gives CASSRAGSSYNEQFF.

This clone was seen a few times. This rearrangement joins TRBV19 to TRBJ2-7; 7 positions agree with TRBD1. CDR1 and CDR2 (germline): LNHDA, SQIVND (reference sequence). V trimming: 3 bases; J trimming: 2 bases; junction bases outside the gene matches: 7. This CDR3 is built from 15 residues. The CDR3 loop reads CASSMVWDSTYEQYF. The CDR3 DNA sequence: TGTGCCAGTAGTATGGTGTGGGACAGTACCTACGAGCAGTACTTC.

The J gene is TRBJ2-7, the V gene TRBV4-2; D is ambiguous. The V gene's germline CDR1 is LGHNA and CDR2 YNFKEQ. V gave up 4 bases and J gave up 4 bases, with 17 bases separating them. This CDR3 spans 15 amino acids. DNA of the CDR3: TGTGCCAGCAGCCCTGACCTCAGTCGGGTTTACGAGCAGTACTTC. It codes for CASSPDLSRVYEQYF.

The chain combines TRBV5-6 with TRBJ2-1; 11 nucleotides align to TRBD2. Germline V gene data show CDR1 as SGHDT and CDR2 as YYEEEE. The CDR3 has 14 residues. V trimming: 4 bases; J trimming: 8 bases; junction bases outside the gene matches: 5. The DNA for the CDR3 is TGTGCCAGCAGCGCCACTAGCGGGAGTGATGAGCAGTTCTTC. Translation: CASSATSGSDEQFF.

The chain employs TRBV5-1 and TRBJ2-7; 15 nucleotides agree with TRBD2. CDR3 length: 19 amino acids. CDR1 SGHRS and CDR2 YFSETQ come from the germline V gene. J gave up 4 bases and V 4 bases, and 15 bases lay outside the gene matches. The CDR3 sequence: CASSKGTSGRFFGGYEQYF. CDR3 in DNA: TGCGCCAGCAGCAAAGGGACTAGCGGGAGGTTCTTTGGGGGTTACGAGCAGTACTTC.

The chain is built from TRBV29-1 and TRBJ1-2; 12 nucleotides agree with TRBD1. Germline V lookup: CDR1 SQVTM, CDR2 ANQGSEA. The CDR3 spans 13 residues. The V segment lost 4 bases and the J segment 7 bases; nucleotides outside the gene matches: 4. The DNA of the CDR3 is TGCAGCGTTGGGGACAGGGGGCTGGTTGGCTACACCTTC. It yields the protein CSVGDRGLVGYTF. The full variable domain, in which reference TRBV29-1 and TRBJ1-2 provide the parts outside the CDR3, is SAVISQKPSRDICQRGTSLTIQCQVDSQVTMMFWYRQQPGQSLTLIATANQGSEATYESGFVIDKFPISRPNLTFSTLTVSNMSPEDSSIYLCSVGDRGLVGYTFGSGTRLTVV.

This clone was seen a few times. The rearrangement links TRBV18 to TRBJ2-2; D unresolved. Germline V gene sequence: CDR1 KGHSH, CDR2 LQKENI. The germline V and J ends were trimmed by 4 bases and 2 bases, with 2 bases remaining between them. The CDR3 length is 12 residues. The CDR3, as DNA: TGTGCCAGCTCACTAAACACCGGGGAGCTGTTTTTT. As protein: CASSLNTGELFF.

The rearrangement joins TRBV19 to TRBJ2-3; 8 bases are shared with TRBD1. The CDR3 has 15 residues. Germline CDR1 reads LNHDA; CDR2 reads SQIVND (reference sequence). The V segment lost 2 bases and the J segment 4 bases; nucleotides outside the gene matches: 5. In DNA, the CDR3 is TGTGCCAGTAGTATAACGACAGGGGTGTCAGATACGCAGTATTTT. Its translation: CASSITTGVSDTQYF.

The V and J genes are TRBV12-5 and TRBJ2-2, with 7 nucleotides matching TRBD2. Germline lookup yields CDR1 LGHNT and CDR2 FRNRAP. The CDR3 has 18 residues. The J segment lost 5 bases and the V segment lost 1 base, leaving 13 bases of the junction unmatched. In DNA form, the CDR3 reads TGTGCTAGTGGTTTGGATCCTAGCTCGGGAGGTCGGACCGGGGAGCTGTTTTTT. This translates into CASGLDPSSGGRTGELFF. Full variable domain (remainder filled in from reference TRBV12-5 and TRBJ2-2): DARVTQTPRHKVTEMGQEVTMRCQPILGHNTVFWYRQTMMQGLELLAYFRNRAPLDDSGMPKDRFSAEMPDATLATLKIQPSEPRDSAVYFCASGLDPSSGGRTGELFFGEGSRLTVL.

The chain links TRBV11-3 to TRBJ2-1; TRBD2 matches 8 bases. Germline values: CDR1 SGHNT, CDR2 YENEEA. Losses at the gene ends were 5 bases for V and 8 bases for J; bases not matched to a gene: 11. The CDR3 consists of 15 residues. The CDR3 DNA reads as TGTGCCAGCAGCCTAGGTGTAGCGGGATTCTATGAGCAGTTCTTC. Its translation: CASSLGVAGFYEQFF.

This clone was seen a handful of times. The chain links TRBV29-1 to TRBJ2-3, with D possibly being TRBD2 (6 bases). Per germline, CDR1 SQVTM and CDR2 ANQGSEA. The CDR3 runs to 15 residues. V lost 7 bases and J lost 1, with 18 bases in between. The CDR3 loop reads CSGREIWEGTDTQYF. The DNA for the CDR3 is TGCAGCGGCAGGGAAATCTGGGAGGGCACAGATACGCAGTATTTT.

This clone was seen a single time. The genes are TRBV9 and TRBJ2-3; TRBD2 aligns across 8 bases. The germline V gene encodes CDR1 SGDLS and CDR2 YYNGEE. V shed 1 base, J shed 2 bases, and the junction held 12 bases outside the gene matches. This CDR3 has 18 amino acids. CDR3 region: CASSVQTGGTTYTDTQYF. DNA for the CDR3: TGTGCCAGCAGCGTACAGACGGGAGGGACGACGTACACAGATACGCAGTATTTT.